This T cell receptor (beta chain) appears in the sequencing data of a study of blood T cell repertoires in COVID-19. Libraries were prepared by immunoSEQ multiplex PCR; TCRdb keeps only in-frame clonotypes and omits some of them. This repertoire shows about 260,000 clones, around 87% found once; its top ten account for about 2.1%. The sequence came from a woman between 45 and 60 years old with acute or convalescent COVID-19. Input material: peripheral blood.

The CDR3, as DNA: TGTGCCAGCAGGCGGACAGGGTCTATACGTCAGCCCCAGCATTTT. As protein: CASRRTGSIRQPQHF. The chain employs TRBV6-5 and TRBJ1-5, with TRBD1 matching over 8 bases. CDR1 is MNHEY and CDR2 is SVGAGI in the germline V gene. The CDR3 is 15 amino acids. The ends lost 6 bases at V and 6 bases at J; junction bases unmatched: 10.